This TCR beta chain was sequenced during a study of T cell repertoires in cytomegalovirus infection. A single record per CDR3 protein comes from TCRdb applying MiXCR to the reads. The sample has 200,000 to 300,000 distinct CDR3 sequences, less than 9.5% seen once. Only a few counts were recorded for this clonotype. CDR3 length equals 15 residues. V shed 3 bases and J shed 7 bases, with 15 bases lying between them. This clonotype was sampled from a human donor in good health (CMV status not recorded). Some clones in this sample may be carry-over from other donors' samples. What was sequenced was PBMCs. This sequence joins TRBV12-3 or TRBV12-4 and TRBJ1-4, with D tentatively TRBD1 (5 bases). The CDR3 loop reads CASSFAGWSGEKLFF. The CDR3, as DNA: TGTGCCAGCAGTTTCGCAGGGTGGAGCGGTGAAAAACTGTTTTTT.